These T cell receptor beta chains were read from a single sample in a study of Graves' ophthalmopathy and Graves' hyperthyroidism. TCRdb analysed the multiplex PCR reads with MiXCR anew, one entry per CDR3 protein. The data hold more than 550,000 distinct CDR3 sequences, with about 40% observed a single time. The sequencing input was peripheral blood. The source is an adult man with Graves' ophthalmopathy. The CDR3 runs from the conserved cysteine through the conserved F or W. A D gene is named only where the DNA matches it firmly. Some rows mark clone size as missing; the rest say once, few, many or name a class of expanded clone.

.,TRBV5-1,.,TRBJ2-5,CASSTTGETQYF,TGCGCCAGCAGCACTACGGGGGAGACCCAGTACTTC
.,TRBV7-2,.,TRBJ1-2,CVSSAGRTPQGYAF,TGTGTCAGCAGCGCGGGACGGACGCCCCAAGGCTACGCCTTC
TRBD1,TRBV12-3/TRBV12-4,.,TRBJ2-7,CASRGILGQGTIYEQYF,TGTGCCAGCAGGGGCATCCTAGGACAGGGGACGATCTACGAGCAGTACTTC
.,TRBV29-1,.,TRBJ2-7,CSVRRGNEQYF,TGCAGCGTTCGCAGGGGAAACGAGCAGTACTTC
.,TRBV4-1,.,TRBJ1-6,CASSQSRGLNSPLHF,TGCGCCAGCAGCCAATCAAGGGGACTGAATTCACCCCTCCACTTT
TRBD1,TRBV7-9,few,TRBJ1-2,CASSSGQGVGGYTF,TGTGCCAGCAGCTCGGGACAGGGAGTAGGCGGCTACACCTTC
TRBD1,TRBV30,.,TRBJ2-7,CAWSVKGQGKNEQYF,TGTGCCTGGAGTGTAAAGGGACAGGGAAAGAACGAGCAGTACTTC
.,TRBV7-3,many,TRBJ2-6,CASSLSAGSGANVLTF,TGTGCCAGCAGCTTAAGTGCAGGGTCCGGGGCCAACGTCCTGACTTTC
.,TRBV20-1,many,TRBJ1-4,CSARARRATTNEKLFF,TGCAGTGCTAGGGCCCGGCGAGCAACAACTAATGAAAAACTGTTTTTT
.,TRBV12-3/TRBV12-4,.,TRBJ1-1,CASSFRYQGLVEAFF,TGTGCCAGCAGTTTTAGGTATCAGGGTTTAGTTGAAGCTTTCTTT
TRBD1,TRBV5-1,many,TRBJ2-7,CASSTGQGTREQYF,TGCGCCAGCAGCACGGGACAGGGAACTCGCGAGCAGTACTTC
TRBD1,TRBV9,few,TRBJ1-1,CASSPRGQTLNTEAFF,TGTGCCAGCAGCCCGCGGGGACAGACTTTGAACACTGAAGCTTTCTTT
TRBD1,TRBV20-1,many,TRBJ1-5,CSASTGGGNQPQHF,TGCAGTGCCTCGACAGGGGGCGGCAATCAGCCCCAGCATTTT
.,TRBV5-1,few,TRBJ1-1,CASRRQLFMNTEAFF,TGCGCCAGCAGGCGACAGCTTTTTATGAACACTGAAGCTTTCTTT
TRBD1,TRBV20-1,.,TRBJ1-4,CSAETAGTGGKEKLFF,TGCAGTGCAGAGACAGCCGGGACAGGAGGTAAAGAAAAACTGTTTTTT
.,TRBV12-5,.,TRBJ1-5,CASGAAFSDPQPQHF,TGTGCTAGTGGTGCGGCGTTTTCGGACCCCCAGCCCCAGCATTTT
.,TRBV29-1,many,TRBJ1-2,CSVEESRTENNYGYTF,TGCAGCGTTGAAGAATCTCGGACAGAAAATAACTATGGCTACACCTTC
TRBD1,TRBV7-3,.,TRBJ1-1,CASSLDSQGGCTEAFF,TGTGCCAGCAGCTTAGACTCACAGGGGGGATGTACTGAAGCTTTCTTT
TRBD2,TRBV2,.,TRBJ2-1,CASRGGQAQFF,TGTGCCAGCAGGGGAGGGCAGGCCCAGTTCTTC
.,TRBV5-1,few,TRBJ2-5,CASRDSGETQYF,TGCGCCAGCAGGGATAGCGGAGAGACCCAGTACTTC
.,TRBV5-1,many,TRBJ1-1,CASSFTGDMNTEAFF,TGCGCCAGCAGCTTCACAGGAGACATGAACACTGAAGCTTTCTTT
TRBD1,TRBV10-3,.,TRBJ1-1,CAITDEGPNRGAFF,TGTGCCATCACCGACGAGGGGCCGAACAGGGGAGCTTTCTTT
TRBD1,TRBV7-2,.,TRBJ2-1,CASSLLGQGKNEQFF,TGTGCCAGCAGCTTATTAGGACAGGGAAAGAATGAGCAGTTCTTC
TRBD1,TRBV7-2,many,TRBJ2-7,CASSLYFTGGYEQYF,TGTGCCAGCAGCTTATACTTTACAGGGGGGTACGAGCAGTACTTC
TRBD1,TRBV12-3/TRBV12-4,many,TRBJ1-1,CASSIGQGRGNTEAFF,TGTGCCAGCAGTATCGGACAGGGACGGGGTAACACTGAAGCTTTCTTT
TRBD2,TRBV7-2,many,TRBJ2-5,CASSRTSAWQETQYF,TGTGCCAGCAGCAGAACTAGCGCCTGGCAAGAGACCCAGTACTTC
.,TRBV20-1,.,TRBJ2-5,CSAPREGGTYQETQYF,TGCAGTGCTCCTAGGGAGGGGGGCACGTACCAAGAGACCCAGTACTTC
.,TRBV15,.,TRBJ2-2,CATSGSGAGELFF,TGTGCCACCAGCGGGAGTGGGGCCGGGGAGCTGTTTTTT
.,TRBV2,many,TRBJ2-5,CASSDSTVQETQYF,TGTGCCAGCAGTGATAGTACAGTTCAAGAGACCCAGTACTTC
TRBD1,TRBV5-6,.,TRBJ2-2,CASSPPGQGEDTGELFF,TGTGCCAGCAGCCCCCCTGGACAGGGAGAGGACACCGGGGAGCTGTTTTTT
.,TRBV25-1,.,TRBJ1-1,CAHNWEGAEAFF,TGTGCCCATAATTGGGAGGGGGCTGAAGCTTTCTTT
.,TRBV7-2,.,TRBJ2-5,CASSLLGGQVGGETQYF,TGTGCCAGCAGCTTGTTGGGCGGACAGGTTGGCGGGGAAACCCAGTACTTC
TRBD1,TRBV7-8,.,TRBJ2-7,CASSRGQTEQYF,TGCGCCAGCAGCAGGGGACAGACCGAGCAGTACTTC
TRBD2,TRBV2,many,TRBJ2-7,CASLQVRLAGAEQYF,TGTGCCAGCCTTCAGGTGCGACTAGCGGGAGCCGAGCAGTACTTC
.,TRBV6-6,many,TRBJ1-2,CASSYRQPNYGYTF,TGTGCCAGCAGTTACCGACAGCCTAACTATGGCTACACCTTC
.,TRBV29-1,many,TRBJ2-7,CSVGNREQGYEQYF,TGCAGCGTTGGAAACCGCGAACAGGGCTACGAGCAGTACTTC
.,TRBV7-3,many,TRBJ1-3,CASSSSSGNTIYF,TGTGCCAGCAGCTCCTCCTCTGGAAACACCATATATTTT
TRBD1,TRBV20-1,many,TRBJ2-7,CSAIRTGQQYF,TGCAGTGCTATACGGACAGGGCAGCAGTACTTC
.,TRBV2,many,TRBJ1-1,CASSGQAKTEAFF,TGTGCCAGCAGTGGTCAGGCGAAGACTGAAGCTTTCTTT
TRBD1,TRBV20-1,few,TRBJ2-7,CSAGGQGEYEQYF,TGCAGTGCTGGGGGACAGGGGGAGTACGAGCAGTACTTC
.,TRBV15,.,TRBJ2-1,CATSSRNQSIFRGEQFF,TGTGCCACCAGCTCACGGAATCAATCTATATTCAGGGGAGAGCAGTTCTTC
.,TRBV7-8,many,TRBJ1-6,CASSLRDTFSSYNSPLHF,TGTGCCAGCAGCTTACGGGACACTTTTAGCTCCTATAATTCACCCCTCCACTTT
.,TRBV29-1,.,TRBJ2-2,CSVEAGEDYGYTGELFF,TGCAGCGTTGAGGCAGGAGAGGACTATGGCTACACCGGGGAGCTGTTTTTT
.,TRBV24-1,many,TRBJ1-2,CATSADYYGYTF,TGTGCCACCAGTGCAGATTACTATGGCTACACCTTC
.,TRBV7-9,few,TRBJ2-7,CASSLRQGAGYEQYF,TGTGCCAGCAGCCTCAGACAGGGAGCGGGTTACGAGCAGTACTTC
.,TRBV12-3/TRBV12-4,once,TRBJ1-4,CASGQTGREKLFF,TGTGCCAGCGGCCAGACAGGACGCGAAAAACTGTTTTTT
.,TRBV10-3,.,TRBJ1-1,CAISEGREAEAFF,TGTGCCATCAGTGAGGGGCGGGAGGCTGAAGCTTTCTTT
.,TRBV7-2,many,TRBJ1-4,CASSPRWGYNEKLFF,TGTGCCAGCAGCCCCAGGTGGGGGTATAATGAAAAACTGTTTTTT
.,TRBV4-1,few,TRBJ2-7,CASSQERRGHEQYF,TGCGCCAGCAGCCAAGAGCGGAGGGGCCACGAGCAGTACTTC
.,TRBV29-1,.,TRBJ1-1,CSGGMGGTEAFF,TGCAGCGGTGGAATGGGGGGGACTGAAGCTTTCTTT
.,TRBV6-1,few,TRBJ1-5,CASSGRNQPQHF,TGTGCCAGCAGTGGCAGGAATCAGCCCCAGCATTTT
TRBD1,TRBV12-3/TRBV12-4,many,TRBJ1-2,CASSPDRLSSYGYTF,TGTGCCAGCAGTCCGGACAGGTTGAGTTCCTATGGCTACACCTTC
.,TRBV7-6,.,TRBJ2-2,CASSSPVAARPGELFF,TGTGCCAGCAGCTCCCCGGTAGCCGCGAGACCCGGGGAGCTGTTTTTT
.,TRBV15,.,TRBJ2-1,CATSRDGWDIAYNEQFF,TGTGCCACCAGCAGAGATGGCTGGGACATAGCCTACAATGAGCAGTTCTTC